This T cell receptor beta chain comes out of a study of high-grade serous ovarian cancer treatment subgroups. This clone was seen more than once but under ten times. Its cognate antigen is unknown. The CDR3 is 14 amino acids. Germline V CDR1 and CDR2: SEHNR, FQNEAQ (reference sequence). V was pared by 6 bases and J by 4 bases, with 6 bases of the junction left unmatched. Tumor samples were taken before definitive surgery or chemotherapy. Generated by immunoSEQ multiplex PCR, the TCRdb table keeps only in-frame clones and is missing some. The sample holds a few thousand clones, around three quarters seen once. Study findings and constraints: Spatial context was lost because tumors were sequenced in bulk.

The rearrangement joins TRBV7-9 to TRBJ1-1, with 9 positions matching TRBD1. Sample: tumor tissue. This TCR came from a human donor with high-grade serous ovarian cancer. CDR3 sequence reads: CASSDRGAVTEAFF. CDR3 in DNA: TGTGCCAGCAGTGACAGGGGGGCGGTCACTGAAGCTTTCTTT.